Listed here is a single TCR beta chain. Its antigen is as yet unknown. CDR3 size: 13 residues. Trimming stripped 0 bases from V and 5 bases from J, with 8 bases between. From germline, CDR1 is LNHDA and CDR2 SQIVND (reference sequence). Naive CD8 isolation took CD45RO-negative cells positively selected for CCR7 and excluded terminally differentiated effector memory CD45RA+ cells. The data belong to a study of shared clonotypes between healthy human individuals. Only in-frame clones appear in the TCRdb table, and some are missing; sequencing was by immunoSEQ multiplex PCR. The sample consists of about 2.2 million clones, roughly 93% of them appearing once. Findings and caveats of the study: Estimated richness was generally greater in naive than memory subsets. Clonotypes shared by all four donors outscored non-shared clonotypes in generation probability.

The sequence was obtained from a man younger than 35 in good health. Some clones in this sample may be carry-over from other donors' samples. The sample comprised naive CD8+ T cells from PBMCs. This chain links TRBV19 with TRBJ2-7; D is perhaps TRBD1 or TRBD2 (5 bases each). The CDR3 DNA reads TGTGCCAGTAGTATAGAGAGGGGACACGAGCAGTACTTC. Amino acids: CASSIERGHEQYF.